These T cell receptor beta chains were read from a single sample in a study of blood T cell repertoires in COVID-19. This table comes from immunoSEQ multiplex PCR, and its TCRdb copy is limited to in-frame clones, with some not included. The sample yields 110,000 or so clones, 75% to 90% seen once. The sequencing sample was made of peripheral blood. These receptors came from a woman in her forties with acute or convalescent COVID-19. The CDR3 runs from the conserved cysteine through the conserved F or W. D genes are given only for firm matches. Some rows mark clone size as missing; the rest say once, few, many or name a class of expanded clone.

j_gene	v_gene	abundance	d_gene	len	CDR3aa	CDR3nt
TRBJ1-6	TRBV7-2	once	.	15	CASSPPGGYNSPLHF	TGTGCCAGCAGCCCCCCGGGGGGGTATAATTCACCCCTCCACTTT
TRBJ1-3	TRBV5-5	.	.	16	CASSLSLGSNGNTIYF	TGTGCCAGCAGCTTGTCCCTCGGGTCGAATGGAAACACCATATATTTT
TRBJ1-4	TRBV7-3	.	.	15	CASSLNGASNEKLFF	TGTGCCAGCAGCTTAAATGGTGCGTCTAATGAAAAACTGTTTTTT
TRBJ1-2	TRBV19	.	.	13	CASKRAPGYGYTF	TGTGCCAGTAAGCGAGCCCCTGGCTATGGCTACACCTTC
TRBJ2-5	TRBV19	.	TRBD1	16	CASSIAGTGGRETQYF	TGTGCCAGTAGTATAGCCGGGACAGGGGGTAGGGAGACCCAGTACTTC
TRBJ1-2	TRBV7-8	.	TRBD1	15	CASSRTGGAHYGYTF	TGTGCCAGCAGCCGGACAGGGGGCGCGCACTATGGCTACACCTTC
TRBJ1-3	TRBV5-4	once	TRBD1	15	CASSQGQGAPNTIYF	TGTGCCAGCAGCCAAGGACAGGGAGCCCCAAACACCATATATTTT
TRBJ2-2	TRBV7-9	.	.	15	CASSLGTANTGELFF	TGTGCCAGCAGCTTAGGAACAGCGAACACCGGGGAGCTGTTTTTT
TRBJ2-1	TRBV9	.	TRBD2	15	CASSTSGSDYNEQFF	TGTGCCAGCAGCACTAGCGGGAGTGACTACAATGAGCAGTTCTTC
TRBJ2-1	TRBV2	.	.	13	CASSEDGYNEQFF	TGTGCCAGCAGTGAAGACGGGTACAATGAGCAGTTCTTC
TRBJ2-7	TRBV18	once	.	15	CASSPYSSRSYEQYF	TGTGCCAGCTCACCATACTCGAGCAGGTCCTACGAGCAGTACTTC
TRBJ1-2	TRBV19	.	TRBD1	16	CASSHRQGARSYGYTF	TGTGCCAGTAGTCACCGGCAGGGGGCTCGTAGCTATGGCTACACCTTC
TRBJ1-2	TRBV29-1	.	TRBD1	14	CSVETDRTNYGYTF	TGCAGCGTCGAAACGGACAGGACGAACTATGGCTACACCTTC
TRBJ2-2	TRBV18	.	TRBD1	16	CASSPRGTGDTGELFF	TGTGCCAGCTCACCACGGGGGACAGGGGACACCGGGGAGCTGTTTTTT
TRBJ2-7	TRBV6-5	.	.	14	CASSQTVFSYEQYF	TGTGCCAGTTCGCAGACAGTTTTCTCCTACGAGCAGTACTTC
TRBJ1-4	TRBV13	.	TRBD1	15	CASSASTGGNEKLFF	TGTGCCAGCAGCGCCTCGACAGGGGGAAATGAAAAACTGTTTTTT
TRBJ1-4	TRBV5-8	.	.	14	CASSPGGAWEKLFF	TGTGCCAGCAGCCCGGGAGGTGCGTGGGAAAAACTGTTTTTT
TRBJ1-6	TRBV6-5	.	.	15	CASHPGGTIILALHF	TGTGCCAGCCATCCCGGTGGGACTATAATTCTAGCCCTCCACTTT
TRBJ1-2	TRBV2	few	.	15	CASSTRLTGRYGYTF	TGTGCCAGCAGTACCCGCCTCACAGGGCGATATGGCTACACCTTC
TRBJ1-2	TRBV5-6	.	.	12	CASSRGQYGYTF	TGTGCCAGCAGCAGAGGACAGTATGGCTACACCTTC
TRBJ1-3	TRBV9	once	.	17	CASSVATGVGAGNTIYF	TGTGCCAGCAGCGTAGCTACCGGGGTAGGCGCTGGAAACACCATATATTTT
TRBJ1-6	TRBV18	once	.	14	CASSPDRFNSPLHF	TGTGCCAGCTCACCAGACAGGTTCAATTCACCCCTCCACTTT
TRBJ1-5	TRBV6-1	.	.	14	CASSDTLMYQPQHF	TGTGCCAGCAGTGACACTCTGATGTATCAGCCCCAGCATTTT
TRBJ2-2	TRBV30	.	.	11	CAWSSIRELFF	TGTGCCTGGAGCAGTATCCGGGAGCTGTTTTTT
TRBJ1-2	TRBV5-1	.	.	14	CASSYYSQSYGYTF	TGCGCCAGCAGCTATTACAGTCAAAGCTATGGCTACACCTTC
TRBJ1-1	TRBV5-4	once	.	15	CASSPDDGVYTEAFF	TGTGCCAGCAGCCCGGACGACGGGGTTTACACTGAAGCTTTCTTT
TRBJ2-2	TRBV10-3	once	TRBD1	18	CAISQGAKRTSNTGELFF	TGTGCCATCAGCCAGGGGGCGAAGAGGACCTCGAACACCGGGGAGCTGTTTTTT
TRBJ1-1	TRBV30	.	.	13	CAWIAGRITEAFF	TGTGCCTGGATAGCCGGAAGGATCACTGAAGCTTTCTTT
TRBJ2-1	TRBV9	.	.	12	CASSAHRDEQFF	TGTGCCAGCAGCGCTCACAGGGATGAGCAGTTCTTC
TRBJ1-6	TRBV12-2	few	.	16	CASRFRVSGYNSPLHF	TGTGCAAGTCGCTTTAGGGTAAGCGGGTATAATTCACCCCTCCACTTT
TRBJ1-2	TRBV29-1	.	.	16	CSVVPAGLGSNYGYTF	TGCAGCGTTGTCCCCGCGGGGTTAGGTTCTAACTATGGCTACACCTTC
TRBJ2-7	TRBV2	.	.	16	CATLKTHSVGGDEQYF	TGTGCCACCCTAAAAACCCACAGCGTGGGAGGCGACGAGCAGTACTTC
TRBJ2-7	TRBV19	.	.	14	CATKKFGEGGEQYF	TGTGCCACTAAAAAGTTCGGTGAGGGCGGCGAGCAGTACTTC
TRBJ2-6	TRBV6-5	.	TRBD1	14	CAIRQGTGANVLTF	TGTGCCATCCGACAGGGTACTGGGGCCAACGTCCTGACTTTC
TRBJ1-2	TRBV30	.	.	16	CAWSVGAYDRTMGYTF	TGTGCCTGGAGTGTGGGGGCGTACGACAGAACTATGGGCTACACCTTC
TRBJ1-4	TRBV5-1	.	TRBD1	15	CASSIAQGAGEKLFF	TGCGCCAGCAGCATCGCACAGGGGGCCGGCGAAAAACTGTTTTTT
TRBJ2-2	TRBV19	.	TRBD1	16	CASSPWTGKGTGELFF	TGTGCCAGTAGTCCCTGGACAGGGAAAGGCACCGGGGAGCTGTTTTTT
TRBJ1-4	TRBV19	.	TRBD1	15	CASSGSGGQDEKLFF	TGTGCCAGTAGTGGTTCAGGGGGACAGGATGAAAAACTGTTTTTT
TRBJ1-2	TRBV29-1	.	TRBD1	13	CSVNTGGGYGYTF	TGCAGCGTTAATACAGGGGGCGGCTATGGCTACACCTTC
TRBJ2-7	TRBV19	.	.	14	CASTRDLNSYEQYF	TGTGCCAGTACCCGGGACTTGAACTCCTACGAGCAGTACTTC